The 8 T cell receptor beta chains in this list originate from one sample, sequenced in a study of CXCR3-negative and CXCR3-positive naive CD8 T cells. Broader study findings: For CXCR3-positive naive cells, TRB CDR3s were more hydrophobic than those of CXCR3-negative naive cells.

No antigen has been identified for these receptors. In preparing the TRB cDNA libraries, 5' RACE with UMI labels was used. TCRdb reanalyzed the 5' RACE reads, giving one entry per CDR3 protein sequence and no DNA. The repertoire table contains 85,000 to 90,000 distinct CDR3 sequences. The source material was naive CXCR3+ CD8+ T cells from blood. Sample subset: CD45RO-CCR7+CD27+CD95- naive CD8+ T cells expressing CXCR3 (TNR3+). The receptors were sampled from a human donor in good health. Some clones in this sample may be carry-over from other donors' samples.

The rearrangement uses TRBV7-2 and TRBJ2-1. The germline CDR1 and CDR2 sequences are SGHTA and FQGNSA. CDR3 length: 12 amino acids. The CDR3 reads CASSLILKEQFF.

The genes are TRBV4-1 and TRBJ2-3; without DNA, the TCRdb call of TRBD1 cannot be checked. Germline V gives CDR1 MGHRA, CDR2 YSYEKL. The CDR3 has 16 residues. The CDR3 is CASSQDWASGTGGQYF.

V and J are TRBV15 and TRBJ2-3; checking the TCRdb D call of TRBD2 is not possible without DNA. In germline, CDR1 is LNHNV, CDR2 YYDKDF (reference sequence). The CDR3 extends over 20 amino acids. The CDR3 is CATSSPTSGRGAAPTDTQYF.

This CDR3 reads CSVEGLNVQETQYF. The V call is TRBV29-1, the J call TRBJ2-5; TCRdb's D gene call, TRBD2, goes unchecked for lack of DNA. The CDR3 consists of 14 residues. Germline V gene data show CDR1 as SQVTM and CDR2 as ANQGSEA.

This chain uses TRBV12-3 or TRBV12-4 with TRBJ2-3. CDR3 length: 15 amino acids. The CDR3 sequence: CASSLGSTSTDTQYF.

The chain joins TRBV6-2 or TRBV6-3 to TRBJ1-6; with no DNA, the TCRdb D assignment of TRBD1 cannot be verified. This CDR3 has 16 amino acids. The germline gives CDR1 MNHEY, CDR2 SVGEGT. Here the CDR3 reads CASISTGISYNSPLHF.

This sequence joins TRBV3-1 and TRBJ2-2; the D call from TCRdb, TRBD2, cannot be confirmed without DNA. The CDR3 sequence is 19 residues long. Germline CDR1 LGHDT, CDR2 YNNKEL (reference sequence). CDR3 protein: CASSQLPGLAEENTAELFF.

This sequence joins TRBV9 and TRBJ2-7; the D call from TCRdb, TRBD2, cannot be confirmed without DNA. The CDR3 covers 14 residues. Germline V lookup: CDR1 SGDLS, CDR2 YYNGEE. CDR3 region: CASSVAPAGYEQYF. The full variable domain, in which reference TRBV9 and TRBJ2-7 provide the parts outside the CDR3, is DSGVTQTPKHLITATGQRVTLRCSPRSGDLSVYWYQQSLDQGLQFLIQYYNGEERAKGNILERFSAQQFPDLHSELNLSSLELGDSALYFCASSVAPAGYEQYFGPGTRLTVT.